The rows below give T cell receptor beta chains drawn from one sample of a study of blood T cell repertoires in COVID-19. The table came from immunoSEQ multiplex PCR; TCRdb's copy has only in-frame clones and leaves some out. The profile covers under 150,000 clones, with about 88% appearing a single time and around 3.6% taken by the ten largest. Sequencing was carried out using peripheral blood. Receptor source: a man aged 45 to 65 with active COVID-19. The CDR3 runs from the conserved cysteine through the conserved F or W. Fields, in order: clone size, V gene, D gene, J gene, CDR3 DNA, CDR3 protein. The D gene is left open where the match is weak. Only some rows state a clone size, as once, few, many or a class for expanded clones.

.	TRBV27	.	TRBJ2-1	TGTGCCAGCAGTTTATCCATTATAGCAAATGAGCAGTTCTTC	CASSLSIIANEQFF
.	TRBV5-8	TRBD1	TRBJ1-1	TGTGCCAGCAGCTTGGGACAGGGATGGAACACTGAAGCTTTCTTT	CASSLGQGWNTEAFF
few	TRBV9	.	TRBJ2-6	TGTGCCAGCAGCCCAGGGGATCCCTCTGGGGCCAACGTCCTGACTTTC	CASSPGDPSGANVLTF
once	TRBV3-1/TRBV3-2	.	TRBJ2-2	TGTGCCAGCAGCCAAGGGCTGCGGGAGCTGTTTTTT	CASSQGLRELFF
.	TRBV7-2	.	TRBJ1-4	TGTGCCAGCAGCTTCGGGGGGACTAATGAAAAACTGTTTTTT	CASSFGGTNEKLFF
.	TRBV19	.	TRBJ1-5	TGTGCCAGTAGTATAGTCAAGGTGGCGGTAAGCAATCAGCCCCAGCATTTT	CASSIVKVAVSNQPQHF
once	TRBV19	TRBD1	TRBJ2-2	TGTGCCAGTAGTACCCGACAGGGGATCAGGACCGGGGAGCTGTTTTTT	CASSTRQGIRTGELFF
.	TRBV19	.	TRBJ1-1	TGTGCCAGTAGTCCACGGGGGAGGAACACTGAAGCTTTCTTT	CASSPRGRNTEAFF
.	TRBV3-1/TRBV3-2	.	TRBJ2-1	TGTGCCAGCAGCAACCAGGTCAGGTCCTACAATGAGCAGTTCTTC	CASSNQVRSYNEQFF
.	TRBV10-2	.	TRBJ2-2	TGCGCCAGCAGCACCCTATCTGCCTCCGGGGAGCTGTTTTTT	CASSTLSASGELFF
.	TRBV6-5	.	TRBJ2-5	TGTGCCAGCAGTTACGGGGCACGTGAGACCCAGTACTTC	CASSYGARETQYF
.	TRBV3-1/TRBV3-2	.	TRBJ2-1	TGTGCCAGCAGCCGGCCCGAGGGAAATGAGCAGTTCTTC	CASSRPEGNEQFF
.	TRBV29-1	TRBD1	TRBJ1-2	TGCAGCGTTACAAGTGTAGGGGGCAACTATGGCTACACCTTC	CSVTSVGGNYGYTF
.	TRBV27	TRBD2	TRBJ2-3	TGTGCCAGCAGTACCCAACTAGCGGGAGTTATAGATACGCAGTATTTT	CASSTQLAGVIDTQYF
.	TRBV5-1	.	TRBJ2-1	TGCGCCAGCAGCAACGCAGGGTTCTCCTACAATGAGCAGTTCTTC	CASSNAGFSYNEQFF
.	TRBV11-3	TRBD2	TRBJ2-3	TGTGCCAGCAGCTTAGGGACTAGCGGATCCCTGCAGTATTTT	CASSLGTSGSLQYF
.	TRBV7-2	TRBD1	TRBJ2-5	TGTGCCAGCAGCTTAGACAGGGGACGGGAGACCCAGTACTTC	CASSLDRGRETQYF
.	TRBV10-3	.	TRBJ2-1	TGTGCCATCACCCTAAGCGACGCCTACAATGAGCAGTTCTTC	CAITLSDAYNEQFF
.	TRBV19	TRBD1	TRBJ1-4	TGTGCCAGTAGTATAACACAGGGGGAAAAACTGTTTTTT	CASSITQGEKLFF
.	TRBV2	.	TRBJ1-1	TGTGCCAGCAGTGCCACGGAGGTAGCTTTCTTT	CASSATEVAFF
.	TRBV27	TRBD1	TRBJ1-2	TGTGCCAGCAGTCCCGCCGGACAGGGATTATATGGCTACACCTTC	CASSPAGQGLYGYTF
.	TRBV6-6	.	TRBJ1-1	TGTGGGAGCACCGGCGGGGGGAACACTGAAGCTTTCTTT	CGSTGGGNTEAFF
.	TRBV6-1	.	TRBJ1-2	TGTGCCAGCAGTGAAAGCGGTCAGGGGCGGTACTCCTATGGCTACACCTTC	CASSESGQGRYSYGYTF
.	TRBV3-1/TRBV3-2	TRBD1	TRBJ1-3	TGTGCCAGCAGCCGACAGGGTGCAATCTCTGGAAACACCATATATTTT	CASSRQGAISGNTIYF
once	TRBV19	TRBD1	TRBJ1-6	TGTGCCAGTAGTACAGGGGGTGGCTATAATTCACCCCTCCACTTT	CASSTGGGYNSPLHF
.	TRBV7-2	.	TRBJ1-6	TGTGCCAGCAGCTTCGCGGGGGGCAGGGATTCACCCCTCCACTTT	CASSFAGGRDSPLHF
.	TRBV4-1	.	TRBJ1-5	TGCGCCAGCAGCCAAGCTCAGGGCAATCAGCCCCAGCATTTT	CASSQAQGNQPQHF
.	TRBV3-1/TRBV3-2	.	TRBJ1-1	TGTGCCAGCAGCCAAGTGAGGGCGGGAGCTGAAGCTTTCTTT	CASSQVRAGAEAFF
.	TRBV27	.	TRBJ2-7	TGTGCCAGCAGTTTTAGGGGACTGTCCGAGCAGTACTTC	CASSFRGLSEQYF
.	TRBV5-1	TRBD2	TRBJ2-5	TGCGCCAGCAGCTCTGGCGGGGGGCCGGTGGAGACCCAGTACTTC	CASSSGGGPVETQYF
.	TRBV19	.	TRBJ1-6	TGTGCCAGTACCCCAGGCCCAGGGGTCTCACCCCTCCACTTT	CASTPGPGVSPLHF
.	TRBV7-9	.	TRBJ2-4	TGTGCCAGCAGCTTAGCGGGACTAAACATTCAGTACTTC	CASSLAGLNIQYF
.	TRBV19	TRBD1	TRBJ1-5	TGTGCCAGTACCATCGGGACAGGGATGGATCAGCCCCAGCATTTT	CASTIGTGMDQPQHF
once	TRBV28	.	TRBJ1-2	TGTGCCAGCAGTTTATCGGGGAGCTATGGCTACACCTTC	CASSLSGSYGYTF
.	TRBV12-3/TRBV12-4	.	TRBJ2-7	TGTGCCAGCAGCCGATCGACTCAGGAGCAGTACTTC	CASSRSTQEQYF
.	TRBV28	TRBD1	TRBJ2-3	TGTGCCAGCAGCTTCCCGGGACAGGGTCTCCCAGATACGCAGTATTTT	CASSFPGQGLPDTQYF
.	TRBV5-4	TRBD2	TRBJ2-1	TGTGCCAGCAGCTTGGTGGGGGGGAATGAGCAGTTCTTC	CASSLVGGNEQFF
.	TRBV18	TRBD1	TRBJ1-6	TGTGCCAGCTCAGCCGGACAGGCACCTCGATCACCCCTCCACTTT	CASSAGQAPRSPLHF
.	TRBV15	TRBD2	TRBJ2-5	TGTGCCACCAGCATGAGACTAGCGGGGCGAGAGACCCAGTACTTC	CATSMRLAGRETQYF
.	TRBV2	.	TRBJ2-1	TGTGCCAGCGGGGGGACTCGCAATGAGCAGTTCTTC	CASGGTRNEQFF
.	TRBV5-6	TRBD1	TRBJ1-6	TGTGCCAGCAGCTTAGGACAGGGGCATTCACCCCTCCACTTT	CASSLGQGHSPLHF
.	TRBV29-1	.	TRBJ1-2	TGCAGCGCTTACAGGAACCCTGGCTACACCTTC	CSAYRNPGYTF
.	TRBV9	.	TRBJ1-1	TGTGCCAGCAGCGTAGAGGGGGTGGGGTTCGCCACTGAAGCTTTCTTT	CASSVEGVGFATEAFF
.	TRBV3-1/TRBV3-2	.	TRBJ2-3	TGTGCCAGCAGCCAAGTTAGGGGGGGTTCAAGAACAGATACGCAGTATTTT	CASSQVRGGSRTDTQYF
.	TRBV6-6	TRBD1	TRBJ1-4	TGTGCCAGCAGCTCGGGACAGGCGGGTGGTGAAAAACTGTTTTTT	CASSSGQAGGEKLFF
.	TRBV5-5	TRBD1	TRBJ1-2	TGTGCCAGCAGCTTAACAGGGGCTAACTATGGCTACACCTTC	CASSLTGANYGYTF
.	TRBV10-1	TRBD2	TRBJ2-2	TGCGCCAGCAGCCCCAGCGGGGGCACCGGGGAGCTGTTTTTT	CASSPSGGTGELFF